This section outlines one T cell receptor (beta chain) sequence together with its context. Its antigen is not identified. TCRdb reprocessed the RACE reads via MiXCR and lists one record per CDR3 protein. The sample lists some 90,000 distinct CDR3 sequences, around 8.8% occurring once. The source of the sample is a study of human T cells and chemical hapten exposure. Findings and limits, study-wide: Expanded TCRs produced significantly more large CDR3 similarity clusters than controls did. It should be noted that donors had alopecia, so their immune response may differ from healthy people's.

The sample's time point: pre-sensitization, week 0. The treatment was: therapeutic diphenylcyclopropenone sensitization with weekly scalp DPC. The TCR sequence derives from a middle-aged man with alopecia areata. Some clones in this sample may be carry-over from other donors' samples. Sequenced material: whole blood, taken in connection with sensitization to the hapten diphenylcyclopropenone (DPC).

CDR3 sequence reads: CASSLPPPGQGYYNEQFF. The CDR3 region has the DNA TGCGCCAGCAGCCTTCCTCCTCCGGGACAGGGTTACTACAATGAGCAGTTCTTC. This rearrangement joins TRBV4-1 to TRBJ2-1; 9 nucleotides line up with TRBD1. The CDR3 sequence is 18 residues long. Unmatched junction bases numbered 13, after V lost 4 bases and J lost 3 bases. Looked up from germline, CDR1 is MGHRA and CDR2 is YSYEKL.